The 11 T cell receptor beta chains given below trace back to one sample, sequenced in a study of T cell responses to AZD1222 COVID-19 vaccine. The data were produced by immunoSEQ multiplex PCR, yet TCRdb's version contains in-frame clones alone and is incomplete. The sample has about 150,000 clones; roughly 90% are singletons. The specimen was peripheral blood, collected on day 0 of AZD1222 vaccination. The source of these receptors is an adult in good health.

V gene TRBV19 combines with J gene TRBJ1-3; the match to TRBD1 covers 8 bases. Losses at the gene ends were 5 bases for V and 2 bases for J; bases not matched to a gene: 5. The CDR3 is made up of 15 amino acids. Germline-derived CDR1 and CDR2 are LNHDA and SQIVND (reference sequence). Here the CDR3 reads CASSPTGGAGNTIYF. CDR3 nucleotides: TGTGCCAGTAGTCCAACAGGGGGAGCTGGAAACACCATATATTTT.

This sequence joins TRBV6-5 and TRBJ2-7; D tentatively reads TRBD1 or TRBD2 (6 bases each). The ends were cut back, 3 bases at V and 2 bases at J, with 8 bases in the middle. Per germline, CDR1 MNHEY and CDR2 SVGAGI. There are 13 residues in the CDR3. The CDR3 DNA is TGTGCCAGCAGTTATGGGGGGCCCTACGAGCAGTACTTC. Translating gives CASSYGGPYEQYF.

The chain uses TRBV19 and TRBJ2-4; 7 positions match TRBD1. J gave up 6 bases and V 5 bases, and 1 base lay outside the gene matches. The length of the CDR3 is 12 residues. Germline V lookup: CDR1 LNHDA, CDR2 SQIVND (reference sequence). The CDR3 nucleotides are TGTGCCAGTAGTGAGGGGGCAAACATTCAGTACTTC. Protein product: CASSEGANIQYF.

The chain is built from TRBV9 and TRBJ1-1, with a tentative D call TRBD1 (6 bases). Between the trimmed V and J ends, which lost 4 bases and 1 base, there was a span of 11 bases. The CDR3 contains 14 residues. Germline V gene sequence: CDR1 SGDLS, CDR2 YYNGEE. As DNA, the CDR3 is TGTGCCAGCAGCCGAGGGGGATGGAACACTGAAGCTTTCTTT. Translating it yields CASSRGGWNTEAFF.

The chain links TRBV6-5 to TRBJ1-2, with D perhaps matching TRBD1 (5 bases). This CDR3 comprises 12 residues. The germline V gene encodes CDR1 MNHEY and CDR2 SVGAGI. V lost 6 bases and J 5 bases, leaving 10 bases between the germline ends. As DNA, the CDR3 is TGTGCCAGCAGCCGCCAGGGATATGGCTACACCTTC. Its protein is CASSRQGYGYTF.

The V call is TRBV27, the J call TRBJ2-1, with D perhaps TRBD1 or TRBD2 (5 bases each). CDR3 size: 14 residues. V shed 6 bases and J shed 8 bases, with 17 bases lying between them. From germline, CDR1 is MNHEY and CDR2 SMNVEV (reference sequence). This CDR3 reads CASSRDPSGHEQFF. The CDR3 DNA sequence: TGTGCCAGCAGCCGGGACCCCTCGGGACATGAGCAGTTCTTC.

The V and J genes are TRBV6-5 and TRBJ1-1, with D unclear. The germline V gene has CDR1 MNHEY and CDR2 SVGAGI. The CDR3 is made up of 13 amino acids. Trimming shortened V by 8 bases and J by 1 base, and 11 bases separated the two germline ends. The CDR3 bases are TGTGCCAGCGGTTTGAAACCGAACACTGAAGCTTTCTTT. This translates into CASGLKPNTEAFF.

This sequence joins TRBV5-1 and TRBJ2-4; the D is unclear. The CDR3 is made up of 15 amino acids. Per the germline V gene, CDR1 is SGHRS and CDR2 is YFSETQ. With 0 bases removed from V and 0 bases from J, the gap between germline ends came to 7 bases. The CDR3 loop is CASSLGTQAKNIQYF. The CDR3 DNA reads as TGCGCCAGCAGCTTGGGCACCCAAGCCAAAAACATTCAGTACTTC.

The rearrangement uses TRBV18 and TRBJ1-1; no firm D call. The germline V and J ends were trimmed by 4 bases and 3 bases, with 6 bases remaining between them. The CDR3 has 12 amino acids. Germline CDR1 reads KGHSH; CDR2 reads LQKENI. CDR3 sequence reads: CASSRGDTEAFF. DNA for the CDR3: TGTGCCAGCTCACGTGGGGACACTGAAGCTTTCTTT. The variable domain in full, with the rest retrieved from reference TRBV18 and TRBJ1-1, is NAGVMQNPRHLVRRRGQEARLRCSPMKGHSHVYWYRQLPEEGLKFMVYLQKENIIDESGMPKERFSAEFPKEGPSILRIQQVVRGDSAAYFCASSRGDTEAFFGQGTRLTVV.

This sequence joins TRBV9 and TRBJ1-3; no definite D call. Deletions cut 2 bases from V and 0 bases from J, with 9 bases between. The CDR3 spans 15 residues. The V gene's germline CDR1 is SGDLS and CDR2 YYNGEE. The chain's CDR3 is CASSVSPGSGNTIYF. The CDR3 region has the DNA TGTGCCAGCAGCGTGTCCCCAGGCTCTGGAAACACCATATATTTT.

The gene calls are TRBV28 and TRBJ1-2, with a tentative D call TRBD1 (6 bases). The CDR3 length is 15 residues. Per germline, CDR1 MDHEN and CDR2 SYDVKM. Trimming shortened V by 5 bases and J by 5 bases, and 18 bases separated the two germline ends. CDR3 nucleotides: TGTGCCAGCAGTCCCCTAAGTGGGGGGCGGTATGGCTACACCTTC. This codes for CASSPLSGGRYGYTF.